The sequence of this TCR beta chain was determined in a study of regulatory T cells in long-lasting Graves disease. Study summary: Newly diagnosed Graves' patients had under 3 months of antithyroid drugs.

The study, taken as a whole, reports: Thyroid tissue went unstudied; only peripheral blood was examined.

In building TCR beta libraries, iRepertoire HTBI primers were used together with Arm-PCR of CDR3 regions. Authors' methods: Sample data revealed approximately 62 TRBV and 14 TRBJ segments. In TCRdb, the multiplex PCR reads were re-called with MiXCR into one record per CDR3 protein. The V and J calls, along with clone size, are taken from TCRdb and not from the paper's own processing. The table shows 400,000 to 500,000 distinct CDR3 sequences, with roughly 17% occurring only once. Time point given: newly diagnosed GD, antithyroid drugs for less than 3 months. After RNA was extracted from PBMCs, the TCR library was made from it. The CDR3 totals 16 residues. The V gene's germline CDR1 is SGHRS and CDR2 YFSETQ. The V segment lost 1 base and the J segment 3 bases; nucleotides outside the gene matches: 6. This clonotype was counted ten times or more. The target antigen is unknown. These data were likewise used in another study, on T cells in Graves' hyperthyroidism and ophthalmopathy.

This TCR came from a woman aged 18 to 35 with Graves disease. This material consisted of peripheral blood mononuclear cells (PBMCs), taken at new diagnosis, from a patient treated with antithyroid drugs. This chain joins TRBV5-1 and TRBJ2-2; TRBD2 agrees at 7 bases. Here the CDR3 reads CASSLMSSGYTGELFF. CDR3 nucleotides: TGCGCCAGCAGCTTGATGTCTAGCGGATACACCGGGGAGCTGTTTTTT.